This section outlines one T cell receptor beta chain sequence together with its context. Its recognized antigen is unknown. Qualities for individual bases were not recorded, and no much larger clone is one base off. The sample originates from a study of T cell responses to AZD1222 COVID-19 vaccine (dated by TCRdb to the early 2020s). As for the study more broadly: AZD1222 recipients with second doses at about 4 weeks or about 12 weeks were pooled, because spike-specific TCR depth and breadth did not differ between schedules. TCR sequencing covered about 230 trial participants: 200 to 220 given two doses of AZD1222 and around 25 given two doses of MenACWY control vaccine. Trial participants were enrolled into age subgroups of 18-55, 56-69 and 70-plus years, which contained around 150, 28 and 57 TCR-sequenced participants, respectively. What the study reported, not specific to this receptor: No day 14 peak-response samples were available, so repertoires were characterized only after the peak T cell response. The vaccine-associated CD4 TCRs covered the entire spike protein, and the dominant responses fell in regions 160-218 and 743-854. Conclusions about previously exposed vaccinees are limited because only five to seven AZD1222 recipients were SARS-CoV-2 seropositive at baseline. The 56-69-year group was small, and its depth increase did not reach significance, likely because of low power. After two AZD1222 doses, both the breadth and the depth of spike-specific TCRs were significantly higher than at day 0 and than in MenACWY recipients. Most participants were white British and females outnumbered males, and the authors suggested that clonal diversity may have been underestimated. Reportedly, close to half of the unique spike-specific TCRs recognized epitopes lying outside the regions that are mutated in the B.1.351 and B.1.1.7 variants.

The CDR3, cysteine through phenylalanine, is 16 amino acids long. Only CDR3 DNA remains: 48 bases, in frame from the first base. CDR1 SGHTS and CDR2 YDEGEE are derived from the germline V gene. For this chain, trimming is 0 bases at the V end and 8 bases at the J end, and the number of junction bases without a gene match is 7. The CDR3 regions of human TCRbeta chains were analyzed by immunosequencing. On the authors' methods: TCRs in the repertoires were compared against a reference library of SARS-CoV-2-specific TCRs that had been generated with the MIRA antigen-specificity platform. Breadth was defined as the fraction of unique TCRs that were SARS-CoV-2-associated, and depth was defined as the fraction of total T cells that were SARS-CoV-2-associated. Using the MIRA data, each spike-specific TCR was mapped to the spike region that the TCR reacts to and placed in a CD4 or CD8 class. Log10-transformed breadth and depth values were compared by one-way ANOVA with Sidak's multiple comparisons tests. TCRdb limited this immuneACCESS table to in-frame rearrangements with V and J called. A share of clones is missing; checked studies link under half to unresolved V genes, and the rest is unexplained. For V, J and clone size, that table is used; D and trimming come from the DNA. For this sample the table gives around 76,000 clones, of which 84% were detected only once. The top ten constitute about 9.4% of the sample.

Interpreted using the paper, the time point label stands for: baseline before first vaccination. Vaccinee samples came from UK trials COV001 and COV002, including a single-blind randomized controlled phase 2/3 trial of AZD1222 (ChAdOx1 nCoV-19) in healthy adults. For TCRbeta chain sequencing, PBMC samples were collected from trial participants at day 0 and at day 28 after the second dose. The chain is made from TRBV5-8 and TRBJ2-1; 11 nucleotides in the junction match TRBD2. Sequencing was performed on peripheral blood, taken on day 0 of AZD1222 vaccination. The clonotype comes from an adult in good health. This receptor has the CDR3 CASSLGSSGGRDEQFF. The nucleotide sequence reads as follows: TGTGCCAGCAGCTTGGGATCTAGCGGGGGGCGCGATGAGCAGTTCTTC.